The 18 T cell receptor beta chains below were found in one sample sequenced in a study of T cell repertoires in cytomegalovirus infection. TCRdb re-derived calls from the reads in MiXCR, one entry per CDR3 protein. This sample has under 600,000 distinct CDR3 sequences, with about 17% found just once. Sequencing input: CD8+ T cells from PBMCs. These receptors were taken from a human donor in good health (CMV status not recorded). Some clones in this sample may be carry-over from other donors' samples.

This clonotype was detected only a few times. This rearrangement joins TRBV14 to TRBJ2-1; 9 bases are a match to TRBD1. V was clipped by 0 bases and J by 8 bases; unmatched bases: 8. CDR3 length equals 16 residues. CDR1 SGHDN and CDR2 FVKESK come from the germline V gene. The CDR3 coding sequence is TGTGCCAGCAGCCAAGATTGGGGACAGGGTTGGGATGAGCAGTTCTTC. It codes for CASSQDWGQGWDEQFF.

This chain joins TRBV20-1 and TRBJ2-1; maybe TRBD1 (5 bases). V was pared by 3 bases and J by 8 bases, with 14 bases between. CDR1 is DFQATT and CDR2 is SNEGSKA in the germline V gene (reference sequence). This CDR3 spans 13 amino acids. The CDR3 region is CSASSLVRDEQFF. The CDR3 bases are TGCAGTGCTAGTAGCCTAGTCAGGGATGAGCAGTTCTTC.

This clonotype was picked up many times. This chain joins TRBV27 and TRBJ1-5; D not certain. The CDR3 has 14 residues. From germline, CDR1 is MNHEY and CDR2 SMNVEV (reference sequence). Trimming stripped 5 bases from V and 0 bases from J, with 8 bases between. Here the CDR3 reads CASSRSYSNQPQHF. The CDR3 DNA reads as TGTGCCAGCAGTCGCAGCTATAGCAATCAGCCCCAGCATTTT.

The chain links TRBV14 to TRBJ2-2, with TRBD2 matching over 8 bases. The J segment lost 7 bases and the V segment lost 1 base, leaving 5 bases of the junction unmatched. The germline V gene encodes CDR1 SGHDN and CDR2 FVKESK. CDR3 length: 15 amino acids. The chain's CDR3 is CASSQGLARHGELFF. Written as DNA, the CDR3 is TGTGCCAGCAGCCAAGGACTAGCGAGGCACGGGGAGCTGTTTTTT. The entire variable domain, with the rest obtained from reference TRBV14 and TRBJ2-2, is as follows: EAGVTQFPSHSVIEKGQTVTLRCDPISGHDNLYWYRRVMGKEIKFLLHFVKESKQDESGMPNNRFLAERTGGTYSTLKVQPAELEDSGVYFCASSQGLARHGELFFGEGSRLTVL.

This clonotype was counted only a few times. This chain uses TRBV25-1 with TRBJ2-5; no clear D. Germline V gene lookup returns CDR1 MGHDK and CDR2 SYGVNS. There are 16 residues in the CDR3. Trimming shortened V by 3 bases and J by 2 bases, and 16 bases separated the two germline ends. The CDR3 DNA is TGTGCCAGCAGTGAGGGCCCGAGACTTGATCAAGAGACCCAGTACTTC. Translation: CASSEGPRLDQETQYF.

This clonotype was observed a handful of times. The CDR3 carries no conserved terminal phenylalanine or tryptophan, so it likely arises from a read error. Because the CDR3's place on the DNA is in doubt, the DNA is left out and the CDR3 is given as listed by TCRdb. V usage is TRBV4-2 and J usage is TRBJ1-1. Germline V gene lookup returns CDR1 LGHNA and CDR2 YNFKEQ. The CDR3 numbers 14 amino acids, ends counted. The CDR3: CASSQTEGFRPLSI.

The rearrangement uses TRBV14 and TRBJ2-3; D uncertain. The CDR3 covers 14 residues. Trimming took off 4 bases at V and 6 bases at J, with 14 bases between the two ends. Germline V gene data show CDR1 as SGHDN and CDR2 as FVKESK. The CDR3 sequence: CASSPTSTADTQYF. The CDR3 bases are TGTGCCAGCAGCCCCACCAGCACGGCGGATACGCAGTATTTT.

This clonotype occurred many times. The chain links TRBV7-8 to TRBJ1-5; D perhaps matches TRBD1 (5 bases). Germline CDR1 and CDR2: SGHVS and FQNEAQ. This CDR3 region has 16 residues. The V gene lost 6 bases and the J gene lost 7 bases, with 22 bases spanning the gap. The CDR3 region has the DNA TGTGCCAGCAGGAGGATGGGGTGGGGGTTCGCCCAGCCCCAGCATTTT. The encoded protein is CASRRMGWGFAQPQHF.

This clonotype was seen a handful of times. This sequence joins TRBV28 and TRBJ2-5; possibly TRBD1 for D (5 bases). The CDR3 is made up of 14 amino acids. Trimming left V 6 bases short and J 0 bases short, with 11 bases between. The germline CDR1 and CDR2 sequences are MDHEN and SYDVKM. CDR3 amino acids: CASSDSGDQETQYF. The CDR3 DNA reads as TGTGCCAGCAGCGACAGTGGGGACCAAGAGACCCAGTACTTC.

The CDR3: CASSLAYGNTGYTF. In DNA form, the CDR3 reads TGTGCCAGCAGCTTAGCGTACGGGAATACAGGCTACACCTTC. The gene calls are TRBV7-9 and TRBJ1-2; D gene ambiguous. The CDR3 runs 14 residues. Trimming pared 0 bases from V and 8 bases from J, leaving 13 bases between. Germline V gene data show CDR1 as SEHNR and CDR2 as FQNEAQ (reference sequence).

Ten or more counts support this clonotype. This chain's CDR3 is CASSFRTGTGPYNTGELFF. The DNA for the CDR3 is TGTGCCAGCAGCTTTAGGACGGGGACAGGACCGTACAACACCGGGGAGCTGTTTTTT. The rearrangement joins TRBV7-4 to TRBJ2-2, with 8 bases lining up with TRBD1. The CDR3 spans 19 residues. Germline V gene data show CDR1 as SGHVT and CDR2 as SQSDAQ. J was trimmed by 2 bases and V by 3 bases; bases with no gene match: 14. The complete variable domain, with remaining parts taken from reference TRBV7-4 and TRBJ2-2, reads GAGVSQSPRYKVAKRGRDVALRCDSISGHVTLYWYRQTLGQGSEVLTYSQSDAQRDKSGRPSGRFSAERPERSVSTLKIQRTEQGDSAVYLCASSFRTGTGPYNTGELFFGEGSRLTVL.

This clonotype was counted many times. The CDR3 protein is CASSDGGRAGNEQFF. The CDR3 DNA reads as TGTGCCAGCAGCGACGGGGGGAGAGCGGGCAATGAGCAGTTCTTC. This chain uses TRBV11-2 with TRBJ2-1, with 7 bases matching TRBD2. The CDR3 totals 15 residues. CDR1 is SGHAT and CDR2 is FQNNGV in the germline V gene. J was trimmed by 6 bases and V by 5 bases; bases with no gene match: 10.

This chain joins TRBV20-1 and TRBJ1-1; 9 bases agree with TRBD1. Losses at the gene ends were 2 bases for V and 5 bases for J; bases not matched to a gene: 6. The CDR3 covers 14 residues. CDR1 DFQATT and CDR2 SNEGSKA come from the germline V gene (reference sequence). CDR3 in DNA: TGCAGTGCTAGAACAGGGGGCAGAAGGACTGAAGCTTTCTTT. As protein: CSARTGGRRTEAFF.

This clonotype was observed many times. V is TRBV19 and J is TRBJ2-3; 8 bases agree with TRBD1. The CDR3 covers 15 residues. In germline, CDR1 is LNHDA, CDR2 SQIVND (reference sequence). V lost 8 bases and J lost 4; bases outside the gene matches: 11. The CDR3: CASAILTGVADTQYF. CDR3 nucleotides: TGTGCCAGTGCAATCTTGACAGGGGTAGCAGATACGCAGTATTTT.

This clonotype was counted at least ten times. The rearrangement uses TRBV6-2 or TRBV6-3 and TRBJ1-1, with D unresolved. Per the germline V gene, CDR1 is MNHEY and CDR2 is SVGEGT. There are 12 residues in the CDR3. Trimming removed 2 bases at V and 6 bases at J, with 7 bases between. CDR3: CASSYGGAEAFF. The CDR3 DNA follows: TGTGCCAGCAGTTACGGCGGGGCTGAAGCTTTCTTT.

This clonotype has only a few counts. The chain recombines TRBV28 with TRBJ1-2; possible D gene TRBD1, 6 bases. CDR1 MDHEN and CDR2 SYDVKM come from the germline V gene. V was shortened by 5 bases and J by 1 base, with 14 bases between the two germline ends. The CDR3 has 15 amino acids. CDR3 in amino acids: CASSQWTENNYGYTF. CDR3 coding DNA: TGTGCCAGCAGTCAGTGGACAGAAAATAACTATGGCTACACCTTC.

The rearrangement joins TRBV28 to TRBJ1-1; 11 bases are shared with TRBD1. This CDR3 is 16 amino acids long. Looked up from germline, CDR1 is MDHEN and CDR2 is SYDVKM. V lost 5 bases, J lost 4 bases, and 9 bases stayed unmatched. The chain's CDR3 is CASSPLRDRGVTEAFF. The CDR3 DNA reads TGTGCCAGCAGTCCACTCCGGGACAGGGGGGTCACTGAAGCTTTCTTT.

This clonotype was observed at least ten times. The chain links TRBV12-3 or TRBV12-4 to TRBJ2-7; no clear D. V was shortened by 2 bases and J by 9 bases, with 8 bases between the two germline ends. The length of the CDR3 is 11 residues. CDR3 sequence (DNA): TGTGCCAGCAGTTTAAGGAGTGCGCAGTACTTC. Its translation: CASSLRSAQYF.